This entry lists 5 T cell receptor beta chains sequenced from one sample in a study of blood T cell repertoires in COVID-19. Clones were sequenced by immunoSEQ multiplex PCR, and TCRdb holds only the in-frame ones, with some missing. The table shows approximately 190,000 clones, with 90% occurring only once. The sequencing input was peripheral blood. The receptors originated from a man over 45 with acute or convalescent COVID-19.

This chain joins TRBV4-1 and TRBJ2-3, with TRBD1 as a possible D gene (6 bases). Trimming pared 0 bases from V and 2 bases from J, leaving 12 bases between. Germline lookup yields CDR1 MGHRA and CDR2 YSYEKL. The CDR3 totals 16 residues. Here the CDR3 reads CASSQDSQGNTDTQYF. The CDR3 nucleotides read TGCGCCAGCAGCCAAGATTCCCAGGGGAACACAGATACGCAGTATTTT.

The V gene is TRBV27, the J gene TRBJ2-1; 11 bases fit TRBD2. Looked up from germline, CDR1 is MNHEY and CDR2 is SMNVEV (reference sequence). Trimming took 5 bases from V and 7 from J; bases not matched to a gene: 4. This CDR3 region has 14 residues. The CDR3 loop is CASSRSGGANEQFF. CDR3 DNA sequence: TGTGCCAGCAGTCGTAGCGGGGGGGCGAATGAGCAGTTCTTC.

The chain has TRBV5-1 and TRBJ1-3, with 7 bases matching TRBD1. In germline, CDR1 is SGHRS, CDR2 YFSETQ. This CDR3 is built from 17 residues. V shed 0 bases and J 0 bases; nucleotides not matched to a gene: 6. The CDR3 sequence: CASSLGGTADSGNTIYF. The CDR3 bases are TGCGCCAGCAGCTTGGGGGGGACAGCTGACTCTGGAAACACCATATATTTT.

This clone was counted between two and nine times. CDR3 residues: CASSGTAGWNQPQHF. The CDR3 DNA reads TGTGCCAGCAGCGGGACAGCCGGATGGAATCAGCCCCAGCATTTT. This rearrangement joins TRBV6-5 to TRBJ1-5; the match to TRBD1 covers 7 bases. Per the germline V gene, CDR1 is MNHEY and CDR2 is SVGAGI. The CDR3 runs 15 residues. Trimming cost V 6 bases and J 4 bases; bases outside gene matches: 9.

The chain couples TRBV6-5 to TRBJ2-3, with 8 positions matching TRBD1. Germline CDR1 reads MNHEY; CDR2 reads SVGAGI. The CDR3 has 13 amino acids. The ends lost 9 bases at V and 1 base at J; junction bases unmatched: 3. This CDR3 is CASQGAGTDTQYF. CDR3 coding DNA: TGTGCCAGTCAGGGGGCTGGCACAGATACGCAGTATTTT.